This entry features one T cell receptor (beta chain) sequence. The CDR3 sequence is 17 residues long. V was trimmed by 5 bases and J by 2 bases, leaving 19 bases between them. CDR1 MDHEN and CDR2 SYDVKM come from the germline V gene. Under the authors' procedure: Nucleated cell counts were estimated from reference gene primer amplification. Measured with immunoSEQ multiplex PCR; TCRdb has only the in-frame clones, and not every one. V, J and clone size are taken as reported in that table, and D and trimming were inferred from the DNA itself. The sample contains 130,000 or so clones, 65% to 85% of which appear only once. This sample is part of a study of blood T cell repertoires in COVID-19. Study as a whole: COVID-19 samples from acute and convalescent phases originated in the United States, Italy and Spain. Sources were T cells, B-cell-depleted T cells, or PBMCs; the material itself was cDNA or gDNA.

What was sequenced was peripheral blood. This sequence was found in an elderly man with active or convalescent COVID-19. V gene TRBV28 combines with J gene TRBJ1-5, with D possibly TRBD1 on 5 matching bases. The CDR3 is CASSPPDGGVGNQPQHF. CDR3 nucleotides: TGTGCCAGCAGTCCGCCCGACGGAGGGGTGGGCAATCAGCCCCAGCATTTT.